This T cell receptor beta chain was observed in a study of low-dose radiotherapy and immunotherapy resistance in tumors. Gene-specific TRAV and TRBV primers were used for first-strand cDNA, covering alpha and beta chains. Using a constant-region primer together with a V-primer adapter, TCRs were subjected to roughly 20 PCR cycles of amplification. MiXCR, run by TCRdb on the reads, gives a single entry per CDR3 protein. The table shows under 110,000 distinct CDR3 sequences, with 20% occurring only once. This CDR3 is 15 amino acids long. Germline CDR1 is MDHEN and CDR2 is SYDVKM. Trimming pared 6 bases from V and 0 bases from J, leaving 13 bases between. As for time point: after trial treatment. The treatment was: LDRT plus nivolumab, ipilimumab, low-dose cyclophosphamide and aspirin (RACIN trial).

This sample comprised PBMCs, obtained after low-dose radiotherapy plus immunotherapy. The chain uses TRBV28 and TRBJ2-3; D is possibly TRBD1 (6 bases). This TCR derives from a male donor with prostate cancer. The CDR3 DNA follows: TGTGCCAGCAGCAAGCAGACAGGCAGCACAGATACGCAGTATTTT. This sequence encodes CASSKQTGSTDTQYF.